The 8 T cell receptor beta chains below all came from one sample that was sequenced in a study of blood T cell repertoires in COVID-19. The method was immunoSEQ multiplex PCR; TCRdb's version includes in-frame clones alone and lacks a portion of them. The data show more than 150,000 clones, with 80% seen just once and around 0.62% held by the top ten. The sequencing sample was made of peripheral blood. The receptor source for this set is a man between 60 and 75 years old with acute or convalescent COVID-19.

J is TRBJ2-5 and V is TRBV29-1, with a weak D call TRBD1 (5 bases). Germline CDR1 and CDR2: SQVTM and ANQGSEA. Trimming left V 5 bases short and J 9 bases short, with 16 bases between. The CDR3 totals 12 residues. The CDR3 DNA reads as TGCAGCGTTAATCTAGGGGCCGGGTCCCAGTACTTC. This codes for CSVNLGAGSQYF.

This clone was seen more than once but under ten times. The rearrangement uses TRBV10-3 and TRBJ1-1; 7 positions agree with TRBD1. Per the germline V gene, CDR1 is ENHRY and CDR2 is SYGVKD. The CDR3 contains 14 residues. Unmatched junction bases numbered 6, after V lost 7 bases and J lost 1 base. The CDR3 loop reads CAITAGTANTEAFF. DNA for the CDR3: TGTGCCATCACTGCCGGGACAGCGAACACTGAAGCTTTCTTT.

This chain uses TRBV27 with TRBJ2-6; possibly TRBD1 for D (6 bases). The CDR3 contains 15 residues. Trimming pared 5 bases from V and 0 bases from J, leaving 8 bases between. Germline V gene lookup returns CDR1 MNHEY and CDR2 SMNVEV (reference sequence). The CDR3 DNA is TGTGCCAGCAGTGACAGGAGCTCTGGGGCCAACGTCCTGACTTTC. Its translation is CASSDRSSGANVLTF.

The chain has TRBV18 and TRBJ2-3; D possibly corresponds to TRBD1 (7 bases). The CDR3 sequence is 14 residues long. The germline V and J ends were trimmed by 6 bases and 3 bases, with 13 bases remaining between them. Germline-derived CDR1 and CDR2 are KGHSH and LQKENI. The CDR3 loop reads CASSPAGGTDTQYF. DNA for the CDR3: TGTGCCAGCTCCCCGGCAGGGGGGACAGATACGCAGTATTTT. Complete variable domain (other parts from reference TRBV18 and TRBJ2-3): NAGVMQNPRHLVRRRGQEARLRCSPMKGHSHVYWYRQLPEEGLKFMVYLQKENIIDESGMPKERFSAEFPKEGPSILRIQQVVRGDSAAYFCASSPAGGTDTQYFGPGTRLTVL.

This clone was observed a few times. The rearrangement uses TRBV7-2 and TRBJ1-2; D gene ambiguous. V shed 5 bases and J shed 4 bases, with 11 bases lying between them. Germline assignment: CDR1 SGHTA and CDR2 FQGNSA. This CDR3 is 13 amino acids long. In nucleotides, the CDR3 is TGTGCCAGCAGCGATCAGGAAGTCTATGGCTACACCTTC. It encodes CASSDQEVYGYTF.

This clone has only a few counts. The chain uses TRBV4-2 and TRBJ2-3; the D gene is possibly TRBD1 (7 bases). This CDR3 comprises 16 residues. V was clipped by 6 bases and J by 4 bases, with 20 bases between them. Germline V CDR1 and CDR2: LGHNA, YNFKEQ. The DNA of the CDR3 is TGTGCCAGCAGTCCCAAGCAGGGGGGTAGTGCAGATACGCAGTATTTT. Protein product: CASSPKQGGSADTQYF.

This clone was observed a single time. This rearrangement joins TRBV6-6 to TRBJ2-5; possibly TRBD2 for D (5 bases). V shed 7 bases and J shed 3 bases, with 9 bases lying between them. Germline V gives CDR1 MNHNY, CDR2 SVGAGI (reference sequence). The CDR3 runs 12 residues. The CDR3 reads CASKSEEETQYF. In DNA, the CDR3 is TGTGCCAGCAAGTCGGAGGAAGAGACCCAGTACTTC.

The gene calls are TRBV3-1 (or the pseudogene TRBV3-2) and TRBJ2-1, with TRBD2 matching over 8 bases. Per the germline V gene, CDR1 is LGHDT and CDR2 is YNNKEL (reference sequence). This CDR3 is built from 18 residues. The ends lost 4 bases at V and 7 bases at J; junction bases unmatched: 18. CDR3 residues: CASSLGLAGTPPGNEQFF. CDR3 nucleotide sequence: TGTGCCAGCAGCCTGGGGCTAGCGGGTACTCCGCCGGGGAATGAGCAGTTCTTC.